Listed below are T cell receptor beta chains from one sample, sequenced in a study of blood T cell repertoires in COVID-19. TCRdb's copy holds only in-frame clones and misses some; the assay was immunoSEQ multiplex PCR. The table lists roughly 300,000 clones, approximately 86% of them singletons. Sequenced material: peripheral blood. The receptors stem from a man younger than 35 with active or convalescent COVID-19. Each CDR3 is given with its conserved first and last residue. A D gene is named only where the DNA matches it firmly. Rows give clone size only sometimes, using once, few, many, or a class for an expanded clone.

>.|.|TRBV9|TRBJ1-1
CASSPGGVTEAFF
TGTGCCAGCAGCCCCGGGGGTGTGACTGAAGCTTTCTTT
>.|.|TRBV7-8|TRBJ2-7
CASSLENRGAGTMYEQYF
TGTGCCAGCAGCTTAGAAAACAGGGGGGCTGGGACTATGTACGAGCAGTACTTC
>.|.|TRBV9|TRBJ1-2
CASTLDGGAYGYTF
TGTGCCAGCACCCTAGACGGGGGGGCCTATGGCTACACCTTC
>TRBD1|.|TRBV19|TRBJ1-2
CASSHGTGWGYTF
TGTGCCAGTAGTCACGGGACAGGGTGGGGCTACACCTTC
>.|.|TRBV7-7|TRBJ2-1
CASSRSAGSSYNEQFF
TGTGCCAGCAGCAGATCAGCGGGCAGCTCCTACAATGAGCAGTTCTTC
>.|.|TRBV12-3/TRBV12-4|TRBJ2-2
CASSRDTGELFF
TGTGCCAGCAGCCGGGACACCGGGGAGCTGTTTTTT
>TRBD1|once|TRBV18|TRBJ1-5
CASSLGQGGVRNQPQHF
TGTGCCAGCTCACTAGGACAGGGGGGGGTTCGTAATCAGCCCCAGCATTTT
>.|once|TRBV6-6|TRBJ1-3
CAILFGNTIYF
TGTGCCATTCTTTTTGGAAACACCATATATTTT
>.|.|TRBV18|TRBJ1-3
CASSPEEGLGNTIYF
TGTGCCAGCTCTCCTGAAGAGGGCCTGGGAAACACCATATATTTT
>TRBD2|.|TRBV15|TRBJ2-7
CATSRASGGVYEQYF
TGTGCCACCAGCAGGGCTAGCGGGGGGGTATACGAGCAGTACTTC
>.|.|TRBV24-1|TRBJ2-5
CATASGAGETQYF
TGTGCCACCGCTTCAGGGGCCGGGGAGACCCAGTACTTC
>TRBD1|.|TRBV6-1|TRBJ2-3
CASSEPPGTALDTQYF
TGTGCCAGCAGTGAACCACCCGGGACAGCGTTGGATACGCAGTATTTT
>.|.|TRBV5-4|TRBJ1-2
CASKGTGRSYTF
TGTGCCAGCAAAGGCACAGGCCGGAGCTACACCTTC
>.|.|TRBV9|TRBJ1-1
CASSVGGVSPEAFF
TGTGCCAGCAGCGTAGGGGGGGTTAGCCCCGAAGCTTTCTTT
>TRBD2|.|TRBV18|TRBJ2-1
CASSPAGAGGINEQFF
TGTGCCAGCTCACCTGCGGGAGCGGGGGGAATCAATGAGCAGTTCTTC
>.|few|TRBV9|TRBJ2-3
CASSSTSDTQYF
TGTGCCAGCAGCTCTACTTCAGATACGCAGTATTTT
>.|.|TRBV20-1|TRBJ1-1
CSASPRGAAEAFF
TGCAGTGCTAGTCCAAGGGGCGCGGCTGAAGCTTTCTTT
>TRBD1|once|TRBV3-1/TRBV3-2|TRBJ1-5
CASSQAGQASYSNQPQHF
TGTGCCAGCAGCCAGGCGGGACAGGCCTCTTATAGCAATCAGCCCCAGCATTTT
>TRBD1|few|TRBV4-1|TRBJ1-5
CASSQGQGAAQPQHF
TGCGCCAGCAGCCAAGGACAGGGGGCGGCTCAGCCCCAGCATTTT
>.|.|TRBV2|TRBJ2-2
CASSEDPTSVTGELFF
TGTGCCAGCAGTGAAGACCCGACTTCAGTCACCGGGGAGCTGTTTTTT
>.|.|TRBV27|TRBJ1-5
CASSLGQNQPQHF
TGTGCCAGCAGTTTAGGGCAGAATCAGCCCCAGCATTTT
>TRBD1|once|TRBV5-1|TRBJ2-5
CASSHRGQNQETQYF
TGCGCCAGCAGCCACAGGGGACAGAACCAAGAGACCCAGTACTTC
>TRBD1|.|TRBV5-1|TRBJ1-2
CASSSGTGSYGYTF
TGCGCCAGCAGCTCGGGGACAGGGAGCTATGGCTACACCTTC
>.|once|TRBV19|TRBJ1-5
CASSIVGGKTQPQHF
TGTGCCAGTAGTATAGTGGGGGGGAAAACTCAGCCCCAGCATTTT
>.|.|TRBV5-6|TRBJ2-1
CASSWGGLHAYNEQFF
TGTGCCAGCAGCTGGGGAGGTTTGCATGCCTACAATGAGCAGTTCTTC
>.|.|TRBV4-1|TRBJ2-7
CASSHASVGVGEQYF
TGCGCCAGCAGCCATGCATCGGTCGGGGTAGGAGAGCAGTACTTC
>TRBD1|.|TRBV4-1|TRBJ2-7
CASSQVGQAYEQYF
TGCGCCAGCAGCCAAGTCGGACAGGCCTACGAGCAGTACTTC
>.|.|TRBV5-4|TRBJ1-1
CASSLSGRLNTEAFF
TGTGCCAGCAGCTTGAGTGGCAGATTGAACACTGAAGCTTTCTTT
>.|.|TRBV10-1|TRBJ2-3
CASSESLDSPLAQYF
TGCGCCAGCAGTGAGTCGTTGGACAGCCCTCTCGCGCAGTATTTT
>TRBD1|.|TRBV6-2/TRBV6-3|TRBJ1-5
CASSSPGQSFQPQHF
TGTGCCAGCAGTTCCCCGGGACAGTCATTTCAGCCCCAGCATTTT
>TRBD1|.|TRBV9|TRBJ2-2
CASSPPDRTNTGELFF
TGTGCCAGCAGCCCCCCGGACAGGACGAACACCGGGGAGCTGTTTTTT
>.|.|TRBV5-5|TRBJ2-7
CASSLAGDPSYEQYF
TGTGCCAGCAGCTTGGCAGGGGACCCGTCCTACGAGCAGTACTTC
>.|.|TRBV18|TRBJ2-7
CASSTTAGNYEQYF
TGTGCCAGCTCAACGACGGCGGGTAATTACGAGCAGTACTTC
>.|.|TRBV6-5|TRBJ2-1
CASSYVVADEQFF
TGTGCCAGCAGTTACGTGGTAGCCGATGAGCAGTTCTTC
>TRBD1|.|TRBV3-1/TRBV3-2|TRBJ1-4
CASSQLGTATNEKLFF
TGTGCCAGCAGCCAACTAGGGACAGCAACTAATGAAAAACTGTTTTTT
>TRBD1|.|TRBV2|TRBJ2-2
CASSRTGKGTGELFF
TGTGCCAGCAGTAGGACAGGGAAGGGCACCGGGGAGCTGTTTTTT
>TRBD2|.|TRBV7-2|TRBJ2-4
CASSHGRLAGGPKNIQYF
TGTGCCAGCAGTCACGGTCGACTAGCGGGGGGACCCAAAAACATTCAGTACTTC
>.|.|TRBV18|TRBJ1-1
CASSPLREYTEAFF
TGTGCCAGCTCACCTTTGAGGGAGTACACTGAAGCTTTCTTT
>.|many|TRBV6-6|TRBJ2-7
CASSSEQNGFQQYF
TGTGCCAGCAGTTCCGAACAGAATGGGTTTCAGCAGTACTTC
>TRBD1|.|TRBV6-5|TRBJ1-2
CASSTGVGYGYTF
TGTGCCAGCAGCACAGGGGTGGGCTATGGCTACACCTTC
>TRBD2|many|TRBV3-1/TRBV3-2|TRBJ2-7
CASSQGTSSYEQYF
TGTGCCAGCAGCCAAGGGACTAGCTCCTACGAGCAGTACTTC
>TRBD1|.|TRBV4-1|TRBJ2-7
CASSQPRDRVEQYF
TGCGCCAGCAGCCAGCCCCGGGACAGGGTCGAGCAGTACTTC
>TRBD2|.|TRBV15|TRBJ2-2
CATSGNPHTSGGGNTGELFF
TGTGCCACCAGCGGCAACCCCCACACTAGCGGGGGGGGGAACACCGGGGAGCTGTTTTTT
>.|.|TRBV5-1|TRBJ2-7
CASSFDRAYEQYF
TGCGCCAGCAGCTTCGACCGGGCCTACGAGCAGTACTTC
>.|.|TRBV6-6|TRBJ1-3
CASSSLGYSGNTIYF
TGTGCCAGCAGTTCCCTCGGGTACTCTGGAAACACCATATATTTT